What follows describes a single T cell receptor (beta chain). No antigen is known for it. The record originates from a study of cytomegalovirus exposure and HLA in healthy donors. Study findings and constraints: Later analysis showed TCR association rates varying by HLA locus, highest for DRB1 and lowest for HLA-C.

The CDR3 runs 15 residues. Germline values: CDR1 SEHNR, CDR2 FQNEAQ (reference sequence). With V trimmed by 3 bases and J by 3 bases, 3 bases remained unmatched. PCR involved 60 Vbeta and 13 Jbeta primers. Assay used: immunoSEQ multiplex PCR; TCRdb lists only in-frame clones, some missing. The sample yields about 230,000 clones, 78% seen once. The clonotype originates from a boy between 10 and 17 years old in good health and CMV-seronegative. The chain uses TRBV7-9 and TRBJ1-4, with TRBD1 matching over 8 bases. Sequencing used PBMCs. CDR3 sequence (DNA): TGTGCCAGCAGCTTGACAGGGGCGGCTAATGAAAAACTGTTTTTT. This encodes CASSLTGAANEKLFF.